Sequencing of this T cell receptor (beta chain) was carried out in a study of blood T cell repertoires in COVID-19. Study-wide background: There were acute and convalescent COVID-19 samples, and they came from the United States, Italy and Spain. T cells, B-cell-depleted T cells, or PBMCs provided the cDNA or gDNA that served as material.

Authors' methods: Cell counts per sample came from amplifying reference gene primers. Profiled with immunoSEQ multiplex PCR; TCRdb holds only in-frame clones, not every one. The V and J calls and the clone size are those of that table, but D and trimming were determined from the DNA. Of fewer than 90,000 clones listed, around 80% are singletons. CDR3 length equals 17 residues. Germline CDR1 is LNHDA and CDR2 is SQIVND (reference sequence). V gave up 7 bases and J gave up 0 bases, with 16 bases separating them. The rearrangement joins TRBV19 to TRBJ2-6; TRBD1 might be the D (6 bases). The sequence was collected from a human donor in a cohort sampled during active COVID-19. The sample comprised peripheral blood. CDR3 in DNA: TGTGCCAGTAAACAGGGCGTGATAACCTCTGGGGCCAACGTCCTGACTTTC. This encodes CASKQGVITSGANVLTF.